The present T cell receptor beta chain was sequenced within a study of neurological immune-mediated disorders. Overall study findings and caveats: TCR clonal expansion peaked in HTLV-1-associated myelopathy patients and was lowest in multiple sclerosis patients.

TCRdb ran MiXCR on the 5' RACE reads and lists one entry per CDR3 protein. The sample has more than 75,000 distinct CDR3 sequences, approximately 4% seen once. This clonotype was recorded many times. What it binds is not known. CDR3 size: 17 residues. With 5 bases clipped from V and 5 bases from J, the junction kept 15 bases outside the gene matches. Germline loops: CDR1 SGHTA, CDR2 FQGNSA. This TCR came from a woman aged 45-65 years with multiple sclerosis. This chain connects TRBV7-2 to TRBJ2-3; 8 bases agree with TRBD1. Material: PBMCs. DNA for the CDR3: TGTGCCAGCAGCCAGAGTGGATTTGGGACAGGCCAAGATACGCAGTATTTT. Protein: CASSQSGFGTGQDTQYF.